Following are 9 T cell receptor beta chains from one sample sequenced in a study of blood T cell repertoires in COVID-19. The repertoire was sequenced with immunoSEQ multiplex PCR; TCRdb's copy has only in-frame clones and lacks some. The sample consists of 95,000 to 110,000 clones, 87% of them appearing once. The sample taken for sequencing was peripheral blood. All receptors derive from a human donor in a cohort sampled during active COVID-19.

V is TRBV5-1 and J is TRBJ2-7; 7 nucleotides line up with TRBD2. Germline CDR1 SGHRS, CDR2 YFSETQ. With 1 base clipped from V and 5 bases from J, the junction kept 12 bases outside the gene matches. The length of the CDR3 is 16 residues. The CDR3 loop is CASSLWDKRDPNEQYF. DNA of the CDR3: TGCGCCAGCAGCTTGTGGGATAAGCGGGATCCGAACGAGCAGTACTTC.

This chain joins TRBV24-1 and TRBJ1-2; D may be TRBD1 (5 bases). Germline V gene data show CDR1 as KGHDR and CDR2 as SFDVKD. The CDR3 extends over 14 amino acids. Trimming shortened V by 0 bases and J by 8 bases, and 12 bases separated the two germline ends. The CDR3 reads CATSDLSRVGGYTF. Here the CDR3 DNA reads TGTGCCACCAGTGATTTGTCCAGGGTTGGGGGCTACACCTTC.

The chain combines TRBV7-3 with TRBJ2-1, with D tentatively TRBD1 (7 bases). This CDR3 region has 15 residues. V lost 5 bases, J lost 3 bases, and 14 bases lay in between. Germline CDR1 is SGHTA and CDR2 is FQGTGA. The CDR3 loop is CASSLRGTVYNEQFF. CDR3 nucleotides: TGTGCCAGCAGCCTCAGGGGGACTGTCTACAATGAGCAGTTCTTC.

The chain links TRBV7-3 to TRBJ2-1; 10 nucleotides line up with TRBD1. In germline, CDR1 is SGHTA, CDR2 FQGTGA. Trimming cost V 3 bases and J 6 bases; bases outside gene matches: 5. CDR3 length: 15 amino acids. CDR3 bases: TGTGCCAGCAGCTTCGTTGGGACAGGGGCCAATGAGCAGTTCTTC. Translated: CASSFVGTGANEQFF. Using reference TRBV7-3 and TRBJ2-1 for the parts outside the CDR3, the full variable domain is GAGVSQTPSNKVTEKGKYVELRCDPISGHTALYWYRQSLGQGPEFLIYFQGTGAADDSGLPNDRFFAVRPEGSVSTLKIQRTERGDSAVYLCASSFVGTGANEQFFGPGTRLTVL.

This chain uses TRBV9 with TRBJ2-3; TRBD1 might be the D (5 bases). CDR1 is SGDLS, CDR2 YYNGEE, per germline. The ends were cut back, 2 bases at V and 7 bases at J, with 17 bases in the middle. This CDR3 has 15 residues. DNA for the CDR3: TGTGCCAGCAGCGTGGAACAGGTATACGCACATACGCAGTATTTT. Protein: CASSVEQVYAHTQYF.

The gene calls are TRBV5-4 and TRBJ2-5; tentatively, D is TRBD2 (6 bases). The CDR3 loop spans 15 amino acids. Per the germline V gene, CDR1 is SGHNT and CDR2 is YYREEE (reference sequence). Trimming pared 0 bases from V and 7 bases from J, leaving 16 bases between. Here the CDR3 reads CASSLGGARGGTQYF. The CDR3 nucleotides are TGTGCCAGCAGCTTGGGAGGGGCACGGGGAGGGACCCAGTACTTC. The full variable domain, with the rest looked up from reference TRBV5-4 and TRBJ2-5, is ETGVTQSPTHLIKTRGQQVTLRCSSQSGHNTVSWYQQALGQGPQFIFQYYREEENGRGNFPPRFSGLQFPNYSSELNVNALELDDSALYLCASSLGGARGGTQYFGPGTRLLVL.

The chain has TRBV7-8 and TRBJ2-2; D remains unclear. CDR1 is SGHVS and CDR2 is FQNEAQ in the germline V gene. There are 15 residues in the CDR3. V dropped 6 bases and J dropped 6 bases, with 17 bases sitting between them. The CDR3 here is CASRPYGDHAGELFF. The CDR3 DNA reads TGTGCCAGCAGACCCTACGGAGACCACGCCGGGGAGCTGTTTTTT.

The V gene is TRBV6-5, the J gene TRBJ2-1; 8 bases agree with TRBD2. After removal of 8 bases from V and 5 bases from J, the junction contained 11 bases not matched to a gene. Germline values: CDR1 MNHEY, CDR2 SVGAGI. The CDR3 has 15 residues. The CDR3 DNA follows: TGTGCCAGCGCTTCCCGCCGGGGGGGCAACAATGAGCAGTTCTTC. Amino acids: CASASRRGGNNEQFF.

The rearrangement links TRBV23-1 to TRBJ2-3; TRBD2 matches 10 bases. TRBV23-1 is placed among ORFs of uncertain function. V lost 2 bases to trimming and J lost 3 bases; unmatched junction nucleotides: 8. This CDR3 contains 17 residues. Here the CDR3 reads CASSQRGLARRTDTQYF. The CDR3 DNA reads TGCGCCAGCAGTCAACGGGGACTAGCGAGACGGACAGATACGCAGTATTTT.